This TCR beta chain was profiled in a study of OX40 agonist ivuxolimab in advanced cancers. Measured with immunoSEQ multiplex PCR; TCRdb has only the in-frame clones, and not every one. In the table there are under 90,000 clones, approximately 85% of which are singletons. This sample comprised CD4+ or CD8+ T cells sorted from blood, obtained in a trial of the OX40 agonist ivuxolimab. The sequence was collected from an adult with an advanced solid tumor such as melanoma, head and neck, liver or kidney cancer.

The CDR3 nucleotides read TGTGCCAGTAGTATTCGGGGGGGGAATGCTCAAAATCAGCCCCAGCATTTT. As protein: CASSIRGGNAQNQPQHF. The chain has TRBV19 and TRBJ1-5; tentatively, D is TRBD1 (5 bases). This CDR3 is 17 amino acids long. V was cut by 3 bases and J by 4 bases, with 19 bases left in between. The germline CDR1 and CDR2 sequences are LNHDA and SQIVND (reference sequence).